This T cell receptor (beta chain) was sequenced in a study of monozygotic twins with inflammatory bowel disease (dated by TCRdb to about 2019). For context, the study as a whole: In total, around 28 monozygotic twin pairs made up the full study: 19 Danish pairs, all IBD-discordant, plus nine German pairs, of which four were IBD-concordant and five were IBD-discordant. Disease-associated traits were sought mainly through comparisons between IBD patients and their genetically identical healthy co-twins within discordant pairs. Each individual had, on average, about 151 000 unique TCRalpha sequences and 181 000 unique TCRbeta sequences available for analysis. Study-level results and caveats: Concordant and discordant twins showed no difference in repertoire similarity, possibly because of limited statistical power. Compared with healthy twins, IBD patients had fewer clonotypes in common with other individuals, a difference most pronounced in patients showing signs of disease activity. Measured by the inverse Simpson index, TCRbeta repertoire diversity was lower in IBD patients than in their healthy co-twins. The analysis was unable to tell apart different T cell subtypes. The results gave no support for a single strong signal or clonotype linked to IBD. Because patients were on differing immunosuppressive treatments, the repertoires may have picked up extra background noise and inter-individual variability.

From each donor, an approximately 2.4 ml peripheral blood sample was drawn into PAXgene tubes and stored at -80 degrees C. Without T cell sorting, total RNA was isolated from whole blood using the PAXgene blood miRNA kit on an automated QIAcube. Peripheral blood from monozygotic twin pairs, either concordant or discordant for inflammatory bowel disease, underwent deep TCRalpha and TCRbeta repertoire profiling that used unique molecular barcoding. Smoking habits were recorded for all twin pairs, with individuals classified as current, former or never smokers. The library was obtained by 5' RACE. Preparation of each TCR library used approximately 4,000 ng of total RNA. For each sample, cDNA was synthesized in eight separate reactions using SMARTScribe reverse transcriptase. During cDNA synthesis, template switching was used to introduce unique molecular identifiers that contained a 6-nucleotide sample barcode. Two nested PCRs of around 16 and 10 cycles amplified the TCRalpha and TCRbeta cDNA, and bead purification followed each PCR. Before amplification, the cDNA was treated with uracil DNA-glycosylase and purified using the QIAquick PCR purification kit. In the second PCR, Illumina TruSeq-compatible adapters and sample-specific barcodes were added. Library quality and concentration were assessed using TapeStation and Qubit, and about 5 ng of each library was pooled. Sequencing of the pooled libraries was done on an Illumina HiSeq2500 single-index Rapid Run using custom sequencing primers and 2 x 100 bp reads. The paper's data handling went like this. PCR and sequencing errors were corrected by UMI-based consensus assembly using MiGEC version 1.2.6. MiXCR version 2.1.1 handled V(D)J alignment, clonotype assembly and CDR3 extraction. To normalise gene usage, clonotype sharing and MAIT/NKT TCR abundance, the analysis used the top 1000, 10 000 and 20 000 clonotypes per sample. After downsampling to 27 000 UMIs, diversity was calculated as the inverse Simpson index using the vegan R package. Paired Mann-Whitney U tests were applied to discordant twin pairs, and Benjamini-Hochberg correction was used for multiple testing. After TCRdb reprocessed the reads, each CDR3 protein sequence was kept as one row, without DNA. In this record, the V and J calls reflect TCRdb's handling and not the investigators' own analysis. The sample's table covers some 300,000 distinct CDR3 sequences. Approximately 5.9% of the sample is taken by the ten largest.

With regard to this clonotype: Its specific antigen is unknown.

Material for sequencing was blood. The sequence was collected from a human donor with ulcerative colitis or Crohn's disease, or a healthy co-twin of an affected twin (not recorded which).

The CDR3 protein is CSARERGNPLGELFF. The chain uses TRBV20-1 and TRBJ2-2; the TRBD1 assignment by TCRdb is unverifiable without DNA. Based on the germline V gene (reference sequence), the CDR1 and CDR2 sequences are DFQATT and SNEGSKA. The CDR3 measures 15 amino acids from cysteine to phenylalanine. The nucleotide record is missing.